This TCR beta chain was observed in a study of PD-1 blockade in classical Hodgkin lymphoma. Notes on the study in general: Newly diagnosed patients reportedly trailed healthy donors in baseline TCR diversity. Complete responders' baseline diversity resembled that of newly diagnosed patients.

The data were produced by immunoSEQ multiplex PCR, yet TCRdb's version contains in-frame clones alone and is incomplete. The sample lists about 40,000 clones; around two thirds were seen once. As regards this clone: What it binds is not known.

Trimming took 0 bases from V and 5 from J; bases not matched to a gene: 6. The CDR3 loop spans 15 amino acids. Germline loops: CDR1 LGHNA, CDR2 YSLEER. All the patients suffered relapse after autologous stem cell transplantation, and brentuximab vedotin exposure differed. Progressive disease, partial response or complete response was each patient's best response. This sequence joins TRBV4-3 and TRBJ1-2; TRBD1 agrees at 7 bases. This clonotype was obtained from a human donor with classical Hodgkin lymphoma. The sample here was peripheral blood mononuclear cells (PBMCs), taken at baseline. In DNA, the CDR3 is TGCGCCAGCAGCCAAGAATGGCAGGGGGGGTATGGCTACACCTTC. It encodes CASSQEWQGGYGYTF.